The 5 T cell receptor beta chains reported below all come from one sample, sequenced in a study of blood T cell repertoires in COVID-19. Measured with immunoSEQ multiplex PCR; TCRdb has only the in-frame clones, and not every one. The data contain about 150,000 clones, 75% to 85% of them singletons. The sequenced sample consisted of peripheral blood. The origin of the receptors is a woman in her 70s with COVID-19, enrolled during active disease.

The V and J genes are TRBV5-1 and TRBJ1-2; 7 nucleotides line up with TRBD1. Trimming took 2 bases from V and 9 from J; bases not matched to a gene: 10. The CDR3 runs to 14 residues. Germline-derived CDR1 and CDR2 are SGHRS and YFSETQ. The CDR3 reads CASSFYAGTESYTF. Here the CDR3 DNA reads TGCGCCAGCAGCTTTTACGCCGGGACAGAGAGCTACACCTTC.

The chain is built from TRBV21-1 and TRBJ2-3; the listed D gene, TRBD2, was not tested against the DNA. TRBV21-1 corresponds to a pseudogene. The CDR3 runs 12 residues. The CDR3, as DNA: TGTGCCAGCATCCTCCCGTCAGATACGCAGTATTTT. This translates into CASILPSDTQYF.

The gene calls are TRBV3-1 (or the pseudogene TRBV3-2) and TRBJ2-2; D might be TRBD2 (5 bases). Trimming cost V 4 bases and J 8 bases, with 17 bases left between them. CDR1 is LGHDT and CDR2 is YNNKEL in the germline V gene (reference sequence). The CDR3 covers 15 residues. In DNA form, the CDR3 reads TGTGCCAGCAGCCTCCACCTGGCGGGCCCTGGGGAGCTGTTTTTT. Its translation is CASSLHLAGPGELFF.

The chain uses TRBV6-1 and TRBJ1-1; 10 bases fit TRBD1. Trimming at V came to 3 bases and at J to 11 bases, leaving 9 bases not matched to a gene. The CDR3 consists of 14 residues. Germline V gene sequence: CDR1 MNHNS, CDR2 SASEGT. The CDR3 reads CASSDGFRTGGAFF. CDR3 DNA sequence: TGTGCCAGCAGTGACGGGTTTCGGACAGGGGGGGCTTTCTTT.

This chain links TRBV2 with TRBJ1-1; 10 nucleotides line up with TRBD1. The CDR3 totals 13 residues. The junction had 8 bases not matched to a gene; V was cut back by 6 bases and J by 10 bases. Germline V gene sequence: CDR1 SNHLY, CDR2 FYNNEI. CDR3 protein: CASSETTGGRAFF. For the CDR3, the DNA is TGTGCCAGCAGCGAAACGACAGGGGGCCGAGCTTTCTTT.